The 19 T cell receptor beta chains below come from one sample, sequenced in a study of control samples from healthy donors and cancer patients. Sequencing used immunoSEQ multiplex PCR; TCRdb keeps in-frame clones, though not all of them. The sample yields about 69,000 clones, roughly 90% seen once. The sample taken for sequencing was PBMCs. Source of these receptors: a man aged 60-69 years with lung cancer.

The sample holds one count of this clone. The V call is TRBV3-1 (or the pseudogene TRBV3-2), the J call TRBJ1-2, with D tentatively TRBD1 (5 bases). The germline V and J ends were trimmed by 4 bases and 7 bases, with 19 bases remaining between them. The CDR3 totals 15 residues. Per germline, CDR1 LGHDT and CDR2 YNNKEL (reference sequence). The CDR3 DNA is TGTGCCAGCAGCCTTCAGACAGTAAGAGGAGGTGGCTACACCTTC. Translated, it gives CASSLQTVRGGGYTF.

The J gene is TRBJ2-3, the V gene TRBV5-4, with 9 bases lining up with TRBD2. Looked up from germline, CDR1 is SGHNT and CDR2 is YYREEE (reference sequence). The CDR3 has 14 amino acids. V shed 3 bases, J shed 4 bases, and the junction held 3 bases outside the gene matches. CDR3 bases: TGTGCCAGCAGCTCAGCGGGGGGATCAGATACGCAGTATTTT. Translation: CASSSAGGSDTQYF.

This clone occurred a few times. The V call is TRBV9, the J call TRBJ1-4; possible D gene TRBD1, 5 bases. V was pared by 4 bases and J by 4 bases, with 14 bases between. This CDR3 contains 15 residues. Germline lookup yields CDR1 SGDLS and CDR2 YYNGEE. CDR3 region: CASSLGTEFNEKLFF. The CDR3 DNA follows: TGTGCCAGCAGCCTGGGGACTGAATTTAATGAAAAACTGTTTTTT.

The chain combines TRBV10-1 with TRBJ1-1; D perhaps matches TRBD1 (6 bases). This CDR3 is 14 amino acids long. Per the germline V gene, CDR1 is WNHNN and CDR2 is SYGVQD (reference sequence). Trimming left V 5 bases short and J 3 bases short, with 13 bases between. In DNA, the CDR3 is TGCGCCAGCAGTAAAAACAGGGTGTACACTGAAGCTTTCTTT. It translates to CASSKNRVYTEAFF.

V usage is TRBV7-9 and J usage is TRBJ2-4, with 7 positions matching TRBD1. The CDR3 has 18 amino acids. Germline V lookup: CDR1 SEHNR, CDR2 FQNEAQ (reference sequence). Trimming cost V 1 base and J 5 bases; bases outside gene matches: 14. The CDR3 coding sequence is TGTGCCAGCAGCTTAGTAGGGACAGCCTTCACTAGGGAAAACATTCAGTACTTC. This translates into CASSLVGTAFTRENIQYF.

The chain combines TRBV30 with TRBJ2-7; D unclear. There are 14 residues in the CDR3. V was shortened by 3 bases and J by 3 bases, with 15 bases between the two germline ends. Per the germline V gene, CDR1 is GTSNPN and CDR2 is SVGIG (reference sequence). The DNA of the CDR3 is TGTGCCTGGAGCCGGACGCCTCAGGTCTACGAGCAGTACTTC. The encoded protein is CAWSRTPQVYEQYF.

V is TRBV10-1 and J is TRBJ2-2; no clear D. CDR1 and CDR2 (germline): WNHNN, SYGVQD (reference sequence). Trimming stripped 5 bases from V and 0 bases from J, with 7 bases between. The CDR3 consists of 14 residues. The DNA for the CDR3 is TGCGCCAGCAGTCAGAGTTCGAACACCGGGGAGCTGTTTTTT. Translated: CASSQSSNTGELFF.

The chain employs TRBV7-8 and TRBJ1-1; 7 bases align to TRBD1. The CDR3 has 13 amino acids. V lost 5 bases to trimming and J lost 4 bases; unmatched junction nucleotides: 4. Looked up from germline, CDR1 is SGHVS and CDR2 is FQNEAQ. The CDR3 nucleotides are TGTGCCAGCAGCCTCCAGGGGGGCACTGAAGCTTTCTTT. Amino acid sequence: CASSLQGGTEAFF. Variable domain in full (rest from reference TRBV7-8 and TRBJ1-1): GAGVSQSPRYKVAKRGQDVALRCDPISGHVSLFWYQQALGQGPEFLTYFQNEAQLDKSGLPSDRFFAERPEGSVSTLKIQRTQQEDSAVYLCASSLQGGTEAFFGQGTRLTVV.

The chain joins TRBV4-1 to TRBJ1-1; TRBD1 might be the D (5 bases). The CDR3 totals 15 residues. The germline V and J ends were trimmed by 1 base and 10 bases, with 19 bases remaining between them. Germline V gene lookup returns CDR1 MGHRA and CDR2 YSYEKL. The CDR3 reads CASSQVGGADRVAFF. Written as DNA, the CDR3 is TGCGCCAGCAGCCAAGTTGGGGGAGCTGACCGGGTAGCTTTCTTT.

The chain joins TRBV19 to TRBJ1-5; D gene ambiguous. Germline CDR1 LNHDA, CDR2 SQIVND (reference sequence). The V gene lost 5 bases and the J gene lost 5 bases, with 13 bases spanning the gap. The CDR3 length is 14 residues. CDR3 sequence (DNA): TGTGCCAGTAGTTCGAACAGCAACGATCAGCCCCAGCATTTT. Translation: CASSSNSNDQPQHF. The whole variable domain, remainder taken from reference TRBV19 and TRBJ1-5, is DGGITQSPKYLFRKEGQNVTLSCEQNLNHDAMYWYRQDPGQGLRLIYYSQIVNDFQKGDIAEGYSVSREKKESFPLTVTSAQKNPTAFYLCASSSNSNDQPQHFGDGTRLSIL.

The J gene is TRBJ1-4, the V gene TRBV11-3; 7 bases map to TRBD1. Germline CDR1 SGHNT, CDR2 YENEEA. This CDR3 has 15 amino acids. With V trimmed by 5 bases and J by 2 bases, 5 bases remained unmatched. The DNA of the CDR3 is TGTGCCAGCAGCCGAATGACAGGGACTAATGAAAAACTGTTTTTT. Its translation: CASSRMTGTNEKLFF. Drawing the rest from reference TRBV11-3 and TRBJ1-4, the complete variable domain is EAGVVQSPRYKIIEKKQPVAFWCNPISGHNTLYWYLQNLGQGPELLIRYENEEAVDDSQLPKDRFSAERLKGVDSTLKIQPAELGDSAVYLCASSRMTGTNEKLFFGSGTQLSVL.

This clone was observed once. V and J are TRBV19 and TRBJ1-4; D is undetermined. The CDR3 totals 15 residues. The V end was cut by 6 bases, the J end by 0 bases, with 11 bases between. Germline V gene data show CDR1 as LNHDA and CDR2 as SQIVND (reference sequence). CDR3: CASRAGPATNEKLFF. In DNA, the CDR3 is TGTGCCAGTAGGGCTGGGCCTGCAACTAATGAAAAACTGTTTTTT.

The chain combines TRBV18 with TRBJ1-1, with a possible D match to TRBD1 (6 bases). V was shortened by 6 bases and J by 9 bases, with 17 bases between the two germline ends. This CDR3 has 13 amino acids. Per the germline V gene, CDR1 is KGHSH and CDR2 is LQKENI. CDR3 DNA: TGTGCCAGCTCCCCAGGAACAGGGCCGAAAGCTTTCTTT. The encoded protein is CASSPGTGPKAFF.

This chain joins TRBV18 and TRBJ2-7; D remains ambiguous. The CDR3 runs 13 residues. Germline CDR1 KGHSH, CDR2 LQKENI. Trimming removed 3 bases from V and 1 base from J, with 7 bases in between. The CDR3 loop is CASSPPGSYEQYF. The DNA for the CDR3 is TGTGCCAGCTCACCCCCCGGTTCCTACGAGCAGTACTTC.

This CDR3 reads CASRRGGGITDTQYF. The CDR3 coding sequence is TGTGCCAGCAGGCGGGGGGGAGGGATCACAGATACGCAGTATTTT. V gene TRBV7-2 combines with J gene TRBJ2-3; 9 nucleotides line up with TRBD2. CDR1 is SGHTA, CDR2 FQGNSA, per germline. Germline trimming cut 6 bases from V and 2 bases from J; bases unmatched to any gene: 6. The CDR3 loop spans 15 amino acids.

The chain joins TRBV7-9 to TRBJ1-2, with TRBD1 matching over 8 bases. CDR3 size: 14 residues. The germline gives CDR1 SEHNR, CDR2 FQNEAQ (reference sequence). V lost 0 bases, J lost 6 bases, and 3 bases stayed unmatched. The CDR3 protein is CASSLAQGAHGYTF. CDR3 sequence (DNA): TGTGCCAGCAGCTTAGCGCAGGGGGCCCATGGCTACACCTTC. The full variable domain, rest sourced from reference TRBV7-9 and TRBJ1-2, is DTGVSQNPRHKITKRGQNVTFRCDPISEHNRLYWYRQTLGQGPEFLTYFQNEAQLEKSRLLSDRFSAERPKGSFSTLEIQRTEQGDSAMYLCASSLAQGAHGYTFGSGTRLTVV.

CDR3 DNA sequence: TGTGCCACCAGCAGAGATCGGACCGACCCTGAAGCTTTCTTT. This codes for CATSRDRTDPEAFF. The genes are TRBV15 and TRBJ1-1, with D hard to call. The CDR3 consists of 14 residues. The V and J ends lost 0 bases and 6 bases respectively, with 11 bases between them. Germline values: CDR1 LNHNV, CDR2 YYDKDF (reference sequence).

In this sample, this clone turned up once. J is TRBJ1-2 and V is TRBV6-5; no definite D call. Trimming removed 4 bases from V and 4 bases from J, with 13 bases in between. CDR1 MNHEY and CDR2 SVGAGI come from the germline V gene. This CDR3 spans 14 amino acids. The chain's CDR3 is CASSSPGAPYGYTF. The CDR3 DNA reads TGTGCCAGCAGTTCGCCGGGAGCCCCCTATGGCTACACCTTC.

The chain has TRBV5-1 and TRBJ1-3; D call uncertain. Trimming removed 4 bases from V and 0 bases from J, with 14 bases in between. There are 16 residues in the CDR3. Germline V gene lookup returns CDR1 SGHRS and CDR2 YFSETQ. The CDR3 loop is CASSPIPTSSGNTIYF. The CDR3 DNA reads TGCGCCAGCAGCCCTATTCCGACGAGCTCTGGAAACACCATATATTTT.